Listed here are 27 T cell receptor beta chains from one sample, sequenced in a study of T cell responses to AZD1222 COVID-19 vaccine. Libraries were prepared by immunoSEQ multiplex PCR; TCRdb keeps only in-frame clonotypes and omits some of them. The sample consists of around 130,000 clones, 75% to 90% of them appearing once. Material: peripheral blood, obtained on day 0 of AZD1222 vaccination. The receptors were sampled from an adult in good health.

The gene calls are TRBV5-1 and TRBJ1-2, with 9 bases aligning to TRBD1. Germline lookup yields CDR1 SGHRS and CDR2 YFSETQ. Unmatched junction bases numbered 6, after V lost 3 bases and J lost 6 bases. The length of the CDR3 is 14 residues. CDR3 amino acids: CASSWGDRGDGYTF. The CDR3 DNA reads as TGCGCCAGCAGCTGGGGAGACAGGGGGGATGGCTACACCTTC.

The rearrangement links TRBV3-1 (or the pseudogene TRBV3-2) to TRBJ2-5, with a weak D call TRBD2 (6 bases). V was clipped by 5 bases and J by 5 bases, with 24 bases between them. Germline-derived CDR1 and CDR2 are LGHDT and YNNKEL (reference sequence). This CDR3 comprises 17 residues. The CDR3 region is CASSKNGGLRGRETQYF. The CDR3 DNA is TGTGCCAGCAGCAAAAACGGGGGACTCCGAGGTAGGGAGACCCAGTACTTC.

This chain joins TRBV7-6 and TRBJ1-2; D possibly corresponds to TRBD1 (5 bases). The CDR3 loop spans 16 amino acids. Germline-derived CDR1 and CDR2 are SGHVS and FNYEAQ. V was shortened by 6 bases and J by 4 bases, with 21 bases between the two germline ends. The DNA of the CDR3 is TGTGCCAGCAGTTTCGGGGGACTAAACGGCCCCTATGGCTACACCTTC. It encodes CASSFGGLNGPYGYTF.

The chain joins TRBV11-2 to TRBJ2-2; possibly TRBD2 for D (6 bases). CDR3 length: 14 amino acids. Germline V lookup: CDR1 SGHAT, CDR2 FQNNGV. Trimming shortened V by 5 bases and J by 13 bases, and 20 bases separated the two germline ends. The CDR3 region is CASSPLDSGSGLFF. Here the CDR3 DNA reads TGTGCCAGCAGCCCCCTAGATAGCGGCTCAGGGCTGTTTTTT.

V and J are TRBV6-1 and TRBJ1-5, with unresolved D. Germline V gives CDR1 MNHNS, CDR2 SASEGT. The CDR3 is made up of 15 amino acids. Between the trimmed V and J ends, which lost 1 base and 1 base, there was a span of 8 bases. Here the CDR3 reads CASSEEGLSNQPQHF. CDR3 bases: TGTGCCAGCAGTGAAGAGGGATTAAGCAATCAGCCCCAGCATTTT.

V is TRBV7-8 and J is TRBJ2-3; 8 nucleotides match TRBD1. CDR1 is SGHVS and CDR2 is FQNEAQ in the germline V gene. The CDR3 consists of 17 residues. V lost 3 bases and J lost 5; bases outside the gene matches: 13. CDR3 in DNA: TGTGCCAGCAGCTTGTATGGTAGGACAGGGAGGATAGATACGCAGTATTTT. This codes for CASSLYGRTGRIDTQYF.

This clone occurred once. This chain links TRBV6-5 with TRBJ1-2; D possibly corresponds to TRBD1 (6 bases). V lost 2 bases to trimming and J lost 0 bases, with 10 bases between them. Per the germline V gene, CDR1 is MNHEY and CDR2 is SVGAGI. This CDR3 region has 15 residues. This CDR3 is CASSYGGGTNYGYTF. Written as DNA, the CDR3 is TGTGCCAGCAGTTACGGAGGGGGTACTAACTATGGCTACACCTTC.

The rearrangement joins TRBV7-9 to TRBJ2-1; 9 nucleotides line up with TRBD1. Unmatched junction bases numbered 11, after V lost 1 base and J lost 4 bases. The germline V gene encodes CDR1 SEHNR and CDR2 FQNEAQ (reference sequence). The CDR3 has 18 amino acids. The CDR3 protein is CASSLVVNRDREYNEQFF. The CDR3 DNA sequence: TGTGCCAGCAGCTTAGTAGTCAACCGGGACAGGGAGTACAATGAGCAGTTCTTC.

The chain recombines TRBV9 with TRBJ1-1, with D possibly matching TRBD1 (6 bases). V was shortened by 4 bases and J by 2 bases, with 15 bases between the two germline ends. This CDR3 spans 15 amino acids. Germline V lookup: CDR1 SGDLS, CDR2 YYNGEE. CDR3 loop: CASSTPGRGNTEAFF. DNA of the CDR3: TGTGCCAGCAGCACCCCAGGCAGGGGTAACACTGAAGCTTTCTTT.

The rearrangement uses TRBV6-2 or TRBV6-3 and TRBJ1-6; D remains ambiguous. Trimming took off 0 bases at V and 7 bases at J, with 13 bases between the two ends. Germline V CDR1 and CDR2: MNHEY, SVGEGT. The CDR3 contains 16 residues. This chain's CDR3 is CASSYSDRVRNSPLHF. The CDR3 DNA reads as TGTGCCAGCAGTTACTCGGACCGGGTTAGAAATTCACCCCTCCACTTT.

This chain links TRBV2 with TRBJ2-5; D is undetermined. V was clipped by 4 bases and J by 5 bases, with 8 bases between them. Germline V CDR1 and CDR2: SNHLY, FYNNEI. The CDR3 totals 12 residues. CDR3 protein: CASSGPVETQYF. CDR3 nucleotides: TGTGCCAGCAGTGGCCCCGTTGAGACCCAGTACTTC.

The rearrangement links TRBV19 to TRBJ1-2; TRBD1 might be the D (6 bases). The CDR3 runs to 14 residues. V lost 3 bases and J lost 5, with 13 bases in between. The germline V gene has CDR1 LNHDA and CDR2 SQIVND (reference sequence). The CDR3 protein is CASSIGQPVYGYTF. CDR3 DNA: TGTGCCAGTAGTATCGGACAGCCAGTATATGGCTACACCTTC.

Here the CDR3 reads CASRISGDQPQHF. Here the CDR3 DNA reads TGCGCCAGCAGAATTTCAGGGGATCAGCCCCAGCATTTT. The V and J genes are TRBV10-2 and TRBJ1-5; weak D call: TRBD1 (6 bases). The germline CDR1 and CDR2 sequences are WSHSY and SAAADI. The CDR3 consists of 13 residues. Between the trimmed V and J ends, which lost 6 bases and 5 bases, there was a span of 11 bases.

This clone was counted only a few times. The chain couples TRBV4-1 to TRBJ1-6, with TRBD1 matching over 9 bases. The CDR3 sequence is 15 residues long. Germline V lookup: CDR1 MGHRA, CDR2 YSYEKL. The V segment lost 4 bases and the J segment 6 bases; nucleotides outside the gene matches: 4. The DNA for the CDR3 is TGCGCCAGCAGCCTTCGGGACAGGGCTAATTCACCCCTCCACTTT. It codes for CASSLRDRANSPLHF.

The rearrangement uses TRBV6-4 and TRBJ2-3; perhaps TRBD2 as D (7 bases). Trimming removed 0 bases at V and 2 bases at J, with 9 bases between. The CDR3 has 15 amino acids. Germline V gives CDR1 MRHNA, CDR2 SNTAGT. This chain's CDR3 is CASSDSGGATDTQYF. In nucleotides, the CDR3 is TGTGCCAGCAGTGACTCGGGGGGGGCCACAGATACGCAGTATTTT.

The CDR3 nucleotides are TGTGCCAGCAGTTACATGGTAGCGGACAATGAGCAGTTCTTC. This sequence encodes CASSYMVADNEQFF. The rearrangement links TRBV6-6 to TRBJ2-1; a possible D gene is TRBD2 (6 bases). There are 14 residues in the CDR3. Trimming removed 2 bases at V and 5 bases at J, with 10 bases between. CDR1 MNHNY and CDR2 SVGAGI come from the germline V gene (reference sequence).

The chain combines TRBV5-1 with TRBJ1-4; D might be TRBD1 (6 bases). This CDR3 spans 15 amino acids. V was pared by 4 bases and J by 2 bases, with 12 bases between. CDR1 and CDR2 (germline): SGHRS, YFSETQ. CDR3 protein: CASSVTGQTNEKLFF. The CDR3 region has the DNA TGCGCCAGCAGCGTGACCGGACAGACTAATGAAAAACTGTTTTTT.

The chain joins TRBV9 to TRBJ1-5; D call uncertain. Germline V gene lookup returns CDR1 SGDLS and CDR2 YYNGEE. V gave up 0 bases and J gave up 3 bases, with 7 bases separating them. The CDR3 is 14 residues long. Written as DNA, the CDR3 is TGTGCCAGCAGCGTAGACGGTTACAATCAGCCCCAGCATTTT. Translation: CASSVDGYNQPQHF.

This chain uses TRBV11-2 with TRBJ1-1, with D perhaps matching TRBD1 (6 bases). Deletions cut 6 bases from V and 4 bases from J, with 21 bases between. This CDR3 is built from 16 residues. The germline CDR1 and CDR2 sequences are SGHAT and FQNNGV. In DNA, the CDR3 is TGTGCCAGCAGTTCACATCGGAACAGGGCAGTCACTGAAGCTTTCTTT. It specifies CASSSHRNRAVTEAFF.

The CDR3 nucleotides read TGTGCCAGCAGAGGGCCCGTTTACTCTGGGGCCAACGTCCTGACTTTC. It translates to CASRGPVYSGANVLTF. V usage is TRBV2 and J usage is TRBJ2-6; D is undetermined. V was cut by 6 bases and J by 0 bases, with 12 bases left in between. The CDR3 covers 16 residues. Germline V gene lookup returns CDR1 SNHLY and CDR2 FYNNEI.

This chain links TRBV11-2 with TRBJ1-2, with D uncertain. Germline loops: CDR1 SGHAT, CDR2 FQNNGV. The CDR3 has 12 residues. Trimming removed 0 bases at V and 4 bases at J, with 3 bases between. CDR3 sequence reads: CASSLDPYGYTF. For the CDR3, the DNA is TGTGCCAGCAGCTTAGATCCCTATGGCTACACCTTC.

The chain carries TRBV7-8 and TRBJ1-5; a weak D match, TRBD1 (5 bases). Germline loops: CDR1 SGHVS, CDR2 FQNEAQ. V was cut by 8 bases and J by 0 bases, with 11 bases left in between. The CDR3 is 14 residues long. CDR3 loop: CASSGGNSNQPQHF. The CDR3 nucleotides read TGTGCCAGCTCCGGGGGGAATAGCAATCAGCCCCAGCATTTT.

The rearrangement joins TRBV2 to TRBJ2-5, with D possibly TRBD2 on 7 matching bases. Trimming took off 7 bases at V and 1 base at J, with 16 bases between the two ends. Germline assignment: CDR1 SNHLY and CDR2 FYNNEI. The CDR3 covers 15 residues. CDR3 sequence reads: CASMEGGNPQETQYF. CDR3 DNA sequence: TGTGCCAGCATGGAGGGGGGGAATCCCCAAGAGACCCAGTACTTC.

The CDR3 nucleotides are TGTGCCAGCAGTGTCCCCCGGGACAGGGTGTACGAGCAGTACTTC. Its translation: CASSVPRDRVYEQYF. This chain joins TRBV28 and TRBJ2-7; TRBD1 matches at 9 bases. This CDR3 region has 15 residues. Germline loops: CDR1 MDHEN, CDR2 SYDVKM. The ends lost 5 bases at V and 4 bases at J; junction bases unmatched: 9.

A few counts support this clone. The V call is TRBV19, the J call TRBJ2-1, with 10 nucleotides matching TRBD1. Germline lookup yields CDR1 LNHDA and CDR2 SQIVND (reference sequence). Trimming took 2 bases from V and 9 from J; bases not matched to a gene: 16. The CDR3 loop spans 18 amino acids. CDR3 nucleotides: TGTGCCAGTAGTATATTAAGGGGCGGGGGACAGGGGAATTCTGAGCAGTTCTTC. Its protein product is CASSILRGGGQGNSEQFF.

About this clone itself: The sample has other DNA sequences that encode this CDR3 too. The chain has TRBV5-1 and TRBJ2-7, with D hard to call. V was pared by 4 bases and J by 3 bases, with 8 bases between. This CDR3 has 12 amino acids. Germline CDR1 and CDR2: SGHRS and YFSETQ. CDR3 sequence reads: CASSLDLYEQYF. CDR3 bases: TGCGCCAGCAGCCTCGACCTCTACGAGCAGTACTTC.

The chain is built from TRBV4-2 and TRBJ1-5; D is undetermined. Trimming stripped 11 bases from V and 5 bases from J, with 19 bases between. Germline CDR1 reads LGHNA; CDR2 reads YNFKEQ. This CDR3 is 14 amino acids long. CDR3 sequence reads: CASSQDRVDQPQHF. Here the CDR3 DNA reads TGTGCCTCCAGCCAGGATAGGGTCGATCAGCCCCAGCATTTT.